This is a list of T cell receptor beta chains from one sample in a study of Graves' ophthalmopathy and Graves' hyperthyroidism. TCRdb re-derived calls from the multiplex PCR reads in MiXCR, one entry per CDR3 protein. The sample contains over a million distinct CDR3 sequences, 36% of which appear only once. The sequenced material came from peripheral blood or thyroid tissue (not recorded which). Receptor source: an adult man with Graves' hyperthyroidism. The CDR3 runs from the conserved cysteine through the conserved F or W. The D gene is left open where the match is weak. Only some rows state a clone size, as once, few, many or a class for expanded clones.

>TRBD2|TRBJ2-7|TRBV7-6|many
TGTGCCAGCAGCCCGTTAGCGGGAGCCGCGTACGAGCAGTACTTC
CASSPLAGAAYEQYF
>-|TRBJ2-1|TRBV2|once
TGTGCCAGCAGTGGGGACCTCCCCTCAGGGCACAATGAGCAGTTCTTC
CASSGDLPSGHNEQFF
>-|TRBJ2-5|TRBV4-1|many
TGCGCCAGCAGCTCTAGCGTTGAGACCCAGTACTTC
CASSSSVETQYF
>TRBD1|TRBJ1-1|TRBV19|-
TGTGCCAGTAGTGCCGGGACAGGGGCGATGAACACTGAAGCTTTCTTT
CASSAGTGAMNTEAFF
>-|TRBJ2-7|TRBV6-5|-
TGTGCCAGCAGTTACCTGCGGCGGGGCAGCAACTCCTACGAGCAGTACTTC
CASSYLRRGSNSYEQYF
>TRBD1|TRBJ1-2|TRBV7-8|many
TGTGCCAGCAGCTTATGGACGACAGGGGGCGAGAATGGCTACACCTTC
CASSLWTTGGENGYTF
>TRBD1|TRBJ1-5|TRBV9|-
TGTGCCAGCAGCGTAGGGGCTGGGACAGCTGATCAGCCCCAGCATTTT
CASSVGAGTADQPQHF
>-|TRBJ2-5|TRBV29-1|-
TGCAGCGTTGAAGGGGGAGGTAGTCTGTACTTC
CSVEGGGSLYF
>-|TRBJ1-3|TRBV29-1|-
TGCAGCGTTGAGCCCGGGGGCTCTGGAAACACCATATATTTT
CSVEPGGSGNTIYF
>TRBD1|TRBJ2-5|TRBV24-1|many
TGTGCCACCAGCAGGGACAGTCAAGAGACCCAGTACTTC
CATSRDSQETQYF
>TRBD1|TRBJ1-6|TRBV18|few
TGTGCCAGCTCACCGACAGGGTTGAGGGATTCACCCCTCCACTTT
CASSPTGLRDSPLHF
>TRBD2|TRBJ2-3|TRBV9|-
TGTGCCAGCAGCCTACGTACTAGCGGACGCACAGATACGCAGTATTTT
CASSLRTSGRTDTQYF
>TRBD2|TRBJ2-7|TRBV11-2|few
TGTGCCAGCAGCTTAGGAGGCGGCGGGGGGAACTTATACGAGCAGTACTTC
CASSLGGGGGNLYEQYF
>-|TRBJ1-5|TRBV3-1|few
TGTGCCAGCAGCCAAAGGCAAATCAATCAGCCCCAGCATTTT
CASSQRQINQPQHF
>-|TRBJ2-2|TRBV9|many
TGTGCCAGCAGCGCCCGCGGGGGCCCCGGGGAGCTGTTTTTT
CASSARGGPGELFF
>TRBD1|TRBJ2-7|TRBV6-1|-
TGTGCCAGCAGGAAACAAACCCCCGGGACAGCCAGCTCCTACGAGCAGTACTTC
CASRKQTPGTASSYEQYF
>-|TRBJ2-1|TRBV9|-
TGTGCCAGCAGCGGGGTTGGGGTTGAGCAGTTCTTC
CASSGVGVEQFF
>TRBD1|TRBJ1-6|TRBV12-3/TRBV12-4|many
TGTGCCAGCAGTAGAGGGACAGGGACTTCACCCCTCCACTTT
CASSRGTGTSPLHF
>TRBD1|TRBJ2-5|TRBV2|few
TGTGCCAGCAGTTATGTCGGCGCAGGGGGTGAAAAGACCCAGTACTTC
CASSYVGAGGEKTQYF
>TRBD1|TRBJ1-3|TRBV7-2|many
TGTGCCAGCAGCTACGACAGGGCAGTCAACACCATATATTTT
CASSYDRAVNTIYF
>TRBD1|TRBJ2-7|TRBV29-1|-
TGCAGCGTTGCAGGGGGTGGCGAGCAGTACTTC
CSVAGGGEQYF
>TRBD2|TRBJ2-2|TRBV29-1|-
TGCAGCGGTAGACTAGCGGGAGGCCACGGGAACACCGGGGAGCTGTTTTTT
CSGRLAGGHGNTGELFF
>-|TRBJ1-2|TRBV4-1|-
TGCGCCAGCAGCCAAAACCGGGGCCCTGAAGGCTACACCTTC
CASSQNRGPEGYTF
>TRBD2|TRBJ2-5|TRBV5-4|-
TGTGCCAGCAGCTTGGATTTCGGGGCTAGCGGGGACTCGGAGACCCAGTACTTC
CASSLDFGASGDSETQYF
>-|TRBJ1-5|TRBV6-2/TRBV6-3|-
TGTGCCAGCAGTTACCAGGGACCTCCGGAGGGGAACAATCAGCCCCAGCATTTT
CASSYQGPPEGNNQPQHF
>TRBD2|TRBJ2-7|TRBV7-2|few
TGTGCCAGCAGCCCACTAGCGGGGCTTACCTACGAGCAGTACTTC
CASSPLAGLTYEQYF
>-|TRBJ2-5|TRBV7-8|-
TGTGCCAGCAGCATCCGTGGTCTAGAAGAGACCCAGTACTTC
CASSIRGLEETQYF
>-|TRBJ2-5|TRBV25-1|-
TGTGCCAGCAGTTCCTCAACCCGCAAGCAAGAGACCCAGTACTTC
CASSSSTRKQETQYF
>-|TRBJ1-2|TRBV9|many
TGTGCCAGCAGCTCCCGTTTGGGGGTCGGCTACACCTTC
CASSSRLGVGYTF
>-|TRBJ1-4|TRBV2|many
TGTGCCAGCAGTGGACAGAATGAAAAACTGTTTTTT
CASSGQNEKLFF
>-|TRBJ2-6|TRBV29-1|many
TGCAGCGTTGAAGATTACGACAACTTCTCTGGGGCCAACGTCCTGACTTTC
CSVEDYDNFSGANVLTF
>-|TRBJ2-6|TRBV19|-
TGTGCCAGTAGTTTGGGCAGGGTTGGCACTGAAGCTTTC
CASSLGRVGTEAF
>-|TRBJ2-5|TRBV4-3|many
TGCGCCAGCAGCCCTCAGTATAGGACGGAAGAGACCCAGTACTTC
CASSPQYRTEETQYF
>-|TRBJ2-5|TRBV9|-
TGTGCCAGCAGCCTCGGTGTTGACGAGACCCAGTACTTC
CASSLGVDETQYF
>TRBD1|TRBJ1-1|TRBV15|-
TGTGCCACCAGCAGCCGACAGGGGGCGAACACTGAAGCTTTCTTT
CATSSRQGANTEAFF
>TRBD2|TRBJ2-1|TRBV19|-
TGTGCCAGTAGTACAGTACTAGCGGGAGGAAGCTTCTTC
CASSTVLAGGSFF
>-|TRBJ2-7|TRBV5-1|few
TGTGCCAGCAGCATCGGACAGCGTTACGAGCAGTACTTC
CASSIGQRYEQYF
>-|TRBJ1-1|TRBV28|-
TGTGCCAGCAGTCTTGACGGTAGAAAAGCTTTCTTT
CASSLDGRKAFF
>TRBD1|TRBJ2-2|TRBV7-2|many
TGTGCCAGCAGCTCTTACCAGGGGGCGATCACCGGGGAGCTGTTTTTT
CASSSYQGAITGELFF
>TRBD2|TRBJ2-5|TRBV12-3/TRBV12-4|-
TGTGCCAGCAGCCAAGGACGCGGGGGGGAAGAGACCCAGTACTTC
CASSQGRGGEETQYF